The 22 T cell receptor beta chains below come from one sample, sequenced in a study of spatial heterogeneity in lung cancer. TCRdb used MiXCR to reprocess the 5' RACE reads, holding one entry per CDR3 protein. The profile shows about 50,000 distinct CDR3 sequences, approximately 7.6% of them singletons. The time point here: sample taken at primary tumor resection. Unsorted samples of tumor, nontumor lung or frozen PBMC had their whole RNA sequenced. This specimen was PBMCs, taken at surgery. The receptors derive from a female donor with early-stage non-small cell lung cancer.

V is TRBV29-1 and J is TRBJ2-6; 11 bases fit TRBD1. Germline CDR1 SQVTM, CDR2 ANQGSEA. The CDR3 runs to 16 residues. The V and J ends lost 6 bases and 4 bases, in that order; junction bases with no gene match: 8. The CDR3 loop is CSVGDRGAEGANVLTF. CDR3 in DNA: TGCAGCGTGGGGGACAGGGGGGCGGAAGGGGCCAACGTCCTGACTTTC.

This clonotype was counted only a few times. This chain uses TRBV3-1 with TRBJ1-2; 7 bases match TRBD1. CDR3 length: 14 residues. With V trimmed by 4 bases and J by 4 bases, 6 bases remained unmatched. CDR1 LGHDT and CDR2 YNNKEL come from the germline V gene (reference sequence). Here the CDR3 reads CASSREGQFYGYTF. The CDR3 DNA reads as TGTGCCAGCAGCCGTGAGGGACAGTTCTATGGCTACACCTTC.

The chain recombines TRBV7-2 with TRBJ1-5; D is undetermined. This CDR3 has 14 residues. CDR1 and CDR2 from the germline V gene are SGHTA and FQGNSA. V lost 0 bases and J lost 4, with 7 bases in between. The CDR3 region has the DNA TGTGCCAGCAGCTTAGCGTTGGCGAATCAGCCCCAGCATTTT. This sequence encodes CASSLALANQPQHF.

This clonotype was seen only a few times. The gene calls are TRBV7-2 and TRBJ2-1; D is unresolved. The CDR3 contains 12 residues. V lost 5 bases, J lost 4 bases, and 6 bases lay in between. From germline, CDR1 is SGHTA and CDR2 FQGNSA. CDR3 residues: CASSKPYNEQFF. The CDR3 DNA follows: TGTGCCAGCAGCAAGCCGTACAATGAGCAGTTCTTC.

This clonotype was counted a few times. As DNA, the CDR3 is TGTGCCTCCAGGGAATCCGGGACAGGGATGGTCTACGAGCAGTACTTC. It yields the protein CASRESGTGMVYEQYF. The J gene is TRBJ2-7, the V gene TRBV6-5; TRBD1 agrees at 9 bases. Unmatched junction bases numbered 17, after V lost 11 bases and J lost 3 bases. CDR3 length: 16 residues. Per germline, CDR1 MNHEY and CDR2 SVGAGI.

The chain joins TRBV7-2 to TRBJ1-3, with TRBD1 matching 11 bases. Germline CDR1 is SGHTA and CDR2 is FQGNSA. With V trimmed by 0 bases and J by 0 bases, 10 bases remained unmatched. CDR3 length: 20 amino acids. For the CDR3, the DNA is TGTGCCAGCAGCTTAGCGGACAGGGGGCGACTAGCCGCCTCTGGAAACACCATATATTTT. Amino acids: CASSLADRGRLAASGNTIYF.

This clonotype was recorded a few times. This chain connects TRBV11-1 to TRBJ1-2; D gene ambiguous. CDR3 length: 13 residues. Trimming removed 0 bases from V and 6 bases from J, with 8 bases in between. Germline CDR1 and CDR2: SGHAT and FQDESV (reference sequence). The CDR3 loop is CASSLAFGNGYTF. The DNA for the CDR3 is TGTGCCAGCAGCTTAGCATTCGGGAATGGCTACACCTTC.

In this sample, this clonotype turned up many times. CDR3 coding DNA: TGTGCCAGCAGCTTATATTACGGGGTCTCCTACGAGCAGTACTTC. As protein: CASSLYYGVSYEQYF. This sequence joins TRBV11-2 and TRBJ2-7; D possibly corresponds to TRBD2 (5 bases). The V gene lost 2 bases and the J gene lost 0 bases, with 11 bases spanning the gap. This CDR3 is 15 amino acids long. Germline-derived CDR1 and CDR2 are SGHAT and FQNNGV.

This clonotype was found many times. The chain couples TRBV6-4 to TRBJ1-2; no reliable D call. V was cut by 7 bases and J by 0 bases, with 15 bases left in between. The CDR3 is 15 amino acids. In germline, CDR1 is MRHNA, CDR2 SNTAGT. The CDR3 sequence: CASTPNGYANYGYTF. For the CDR3, the DNA is TGTGCCAGCACACCAAACGGCTATGCTAACTATGGCTACACCTTC.

This chain connects TRBV7-9 to TRBJ2-7; D gene unclear. In germline, CDR1 is SEHNR, CDR2 FQNEAQ (reference sequence). The CDR3 spans 14 residues. The germline V and J ends were trimmed by 5 bases and 1 base, with 12 bases remaining between them. The CDR3 nucleotides are TGTGCCAGCAGCCCCTATTCCGGGTCCTACGAGCAGTACTTC. Translated: CASSPYSGSYEQYF.

This chain links TRBV25-1 with TRBJ2-5; no clear D. The CDR3 spans 14 residues. Trimming took 0 bases from V and 5 from J, leaving 10 bases between them. In germline, CDR1 is MGHDK, CDR2 SYGVNS. CDR3 region: CASSEYGTQETQYF. The CDR3 coding sequence is TGTGCCAGCAGTGAATATGGCACGCAGGAGACCCAGTACTTC.

The chain couples TRBV3-1 to TRBJ2-7; possible D gene TRBD2, 6 bases. Trimming pared 4 bases from V and 5 bases from J, leaving 12 bases between. CDR1 LGHDT and CDR2 YNNKEL come from the germline V gene (reference sequence). The CDR3 spans 13 residues. In nucleotides, the CDR3 is TGTGCCAGCAGCCGCTGGGGGGTCCACGAGCAGTACTTC. It translates to CASSRWGVHEQYF.

This clonotype was picked up a small number of times. This chain connects TRBV3-1 to TRBJ2-1; 11 positions match TRBD2. The CDR3 has 16 residues. Germline V CDR1 and CDR2: LGHDT, YNNKEL (reference sequence). The ends lost 2 bases at V and 0 bases at J; junction bases unmatched: 0. The CDR3 loop is CASSQTSGGSYNEQFF. In DNA form, the CDR3 reads TGTGCCAGCAGCCAAACTAGCGGGGGCTCCTACAATGAGCAGTTCTTC.

This clonotype has only a few counts. The chain has TRBV27 and TRBJ1-1, with 7 bases fitting TRBD1. Germline V CDR1 and CDR2: MNHEY, SMNVEV (reference sequence). The CDR3 extends over 14 amino acids. Trimming took 5 bases from V and 7 from J; bases not matched to a gene: 10. CDR3 DNA: TGTGCCAGCAGTATGAGCCGGGACAGACATGAAGCTTTCTTT. This codes for CASSMSRDRHEAFF.

The chain recombines TRBV5-5 with TRBJ1-3; unclear D gene. The CDR3 is 16 amino acids. The V and J ends lost 4 bases and 0 bases respectively, with 14 bases between them. Germline-derived CDR1 and CDR2 are SGHKS and YYEKEE (reference sequence). The CDR3 nucleotides read TGTGCCAGCAGCCCTCATAGACCCTCCTCTGGAAACACCATATATTTT. Protein product: CASSPHRPSSGNTIYF.

This clonotype was recorded many times. The rearrangement uses TRBV3-1 and TRBJ2-1, with D tentatively TRBD1 (6 bases). Trimming removed 0 bases from V and 7 bases from J, with 13 bases in between. The germline gives CDR1 LGHDT, CDR2 YNNKEL (reference sequence). The CDR3 is 15 amino acids. DNA of the CDR3: TGTGCCAGCAGCCAAGATCCCAAACAGGGAAATGAGCAGTTCTTC. Amino acids: CASSQDPKQGNEQFF.

This clonotype was detected only a few times. V usage is TRBV27 and J usage is TRBJ1-2; 9 nucleotides match TRBD1. V was pared by 6 bases and J by 6 bases, with 5 bases of the junction left unmatched. The CDR3 is 13 amino acids. CDR1 is MNHEY and CDR2 is SMNVEV in the germline V gene (reference sequence). Written as DNA, the CDR3 is TGTGCCAGCAGGGACAGGGGATATGATGGCTACACCTTC. This translates into CASRDRGYDGYTF.

This clonotype has a handful of counts. The chain employs TRBV20-1 and TRBJ2-3; 11 positions agree with TRBD2. Trimming at V came to 5 bases and at J to 5 bases, leaving 9 bases not matched to a gene. Germline CDR1 and CDR2: DFQATT and SNEGSKA (reference sequence). This CDR3 contains 15 residues. The CDR3 DNA follows: TGCAGTGCTCATCTAGCGGGGGGAGGGTTAGATACGCAGTATTTT. It is translated as CSAHLAGGGLDTQYF.

The V and J genes are TRBV5-6 and TRBJ2-3; tentatively, D is TRBD1 or TRBD2 (5 bases each). The length of the CDR3 is 15 residues. CDR1 SGHDT and CDR2 YYEEEE come from the germline V gene. The V end was cut by 6 bases, the J end by 0 bases, with 14 bases between. The CDR3 here is CASTGVGGSTDTQYF. In DNA form, the CDR3 reads TGTGCCAGCACCGGGGTTGGGGGTAGCACAGATACGCAGTATTTT.

The chain couples TRBV28 to TRBJ2-2, with D tentatively TRBD2 (6 bases). Germline-derived CDR1 and CDR2 are MDHEN and SYDVKM. Trimming left V 5 bases short and J 10 bases short, with 14 bases between. The CDR3 extends over 13 amino acids. The CDR3 sequence: CASSPGLYLELFF. DNA of the CDR3: TGTGCCAGCAGTCCCGGACTATACTTGGAGCTGTTTTTT.

This clonotype was observed many times. The rearrangement joins TRBV4-2 to TRBJ2-2; 10 nucleotides match TRBD2. V was pared by 4 bases and J by 1 base, with 12 bases of the junction left unmatched. In germline, CDR1 is LGHNA, CDR2 YNFKEQ. This CDR3 comprises 19 residues. This CDR3 reads CASSPGSASGGLNTGELFF. The CDR3 DNA sequence: TGTGCCAGCAGCCCGGGGTCGGCTAGCGGGGGTCTGAACACCGGGGAGCTGTTTTTT.

In this sample, this clonotype turned up many times. The chain uses TRBV11-2 and TRBJ2-2; no definite D call. CDR1 SGHAT and CDR2 FQNNGV come from the germline V gene. The V end was cut by 2 bases, the J end by 9 bases, with 10 bases between. The CDR3 runs 13 residues. The DNA of the CDR3 is TGTGCCAGCAGCTTACGGCCTGACCGGGAGCTGTTTTTT. Its protein is CASSLRPDRELFF.